The rows below give T cell receptor beta chains drawn from one sample of a study of sequential checkpoint blockade in melanoma. Clones were sequenced by immunoSEQ multiplex PCR, and TCRdb holds only the in-frame ones, with some missing. The sample has 27,000 or so clones; 77% are singletons. Sequences were derived from CD8+ T cells sorted from blood (inferred from file names), sampled from a patient given nivolumab and ipilimumab in sequence. The receptors originated from a human donor with melanoma. The CDR3 runs from the conserved cysteine through the conserved F or W. D genes are given only for firm matches. Rows may omit the clone size; those that give it use once, few, many or a size class.

J | D | size | V | CDR3 | DNA
TRBJ1-1 | TRBD1 | . | TRBV19 | CGTGSFTEAFF | TGTGGGACAGGCAGTTTCACTGAAGCTTTCTTT
TRBJ2-5 | . | . | TRBV7-9 | CASSPRGTEETQYF | TGTGCCAGCAGCCCAAGGGGTACAGAAGAGACCCAGTACTTC
TRBJ2-3 | . | . | TRBV30 | CAWNEGGNTDTQYF | TGTGCCTGGAATGAAGGGGGAAACACAGATACGCAGTATTTT
TRBJ2-7 | . | . | TRBV5-6 | CASSLALYEQYF | TGTGCCAGCAGCTTGGCCCTATACGAGCAGTACTTC
TRBJ2-7 | . | few | TRBV5-1 | CASSLLGVNEQYF | TGCGCCAGCAGCCTCCTAGGGGTTAACGAGCAGTACTTC
TRBJ1-1 | . | . | TRBV29-1 | CSVLQTENTEAFF | TGCAGCGTTTTACAAACAGAGAACACTGAAGCTTTCTTT
TRBJ2-3 | TRBD2 | . | TRBV11-2 | CASSLSGGTDTQYF | TGTGCCAGCAGCTTAAGCGGGGGAACAGATACGCAGTATTTT
TRBJ2-1 | TRBD2 | . | TRBV4-1 | CASSQEGLAGAPQFF | TGCGCCAGCAGCCAAGAAGGACTAGCGGGGGCGCCTCAGTTCTTC
TRBJ2-2 | . | . | TRBV5-1 | CASSLLPMDSLNTGELFF | TGCGCCAGCAGCTTGTTACCGATGGACAGCCTGAACACCGGGGAGCTGTTTTTT
TRBJ2-7 | TRBD1 | . | TRBV7-2 | CASSSTGTYEQYF | TGTGCCAGCAGCTCGACAGGGACCTACGAGCAGTACTTC
TRBJ1-3 | . | few | TRBV27 | CASSLSGGTGNTIYF | TGTGCCAGCAGTTTATCCGGCGGTACTGGAAACACCATATATTTT
TRBJ1-1 | . | . | TRBV7-6 | CASSPTVNTEAFF | TGTGCCAGCAGCCCGACAGTGAACACTGAAGCTTTCTTT
TRBJ2-6 | TRBD1 | once | TRBV18 | CASSPPGPTGQVNEGANVLTF | TGTGCCAGCTCACCGCCGGGGCCGACGGGACAGGTGAATGAGGGGGCCAACGTCCTGACTTTC
TRBJ1-1 | . | . | TRBV9 | CASSGGTDQRGAFF | TGTGCCAGCAGCGGCGGGACGGACCAGCGGGGAGCTTTCTTT
TRBJ2-7 | TRBD2 | . | TRBV27 | CASSSSGNYEQYF | TGTGCCAGCAGTTCTAGCGGCAATTACGAGCAGTACTTC
TRBJ2-5 | TRBD1 | . | TRBV27 | CASGQTGAETQYF | TGTGCCAGCGGCCAGACAGGGGCAGAGACCCAGTACTTC
TRBJ1-5 | . | . | TRBV28 | CASSSGVSNQPQHF | TGTGCCAGCAGTTCGGGGGTTAGCAATCAGCCCCAGCATTTT
TRBJ2-3 | . | . | TRBV9 | CASSQFGGSTDTQYF | TGTGCCAGCAGCCAATTCGGGGGAAGCACAGATACGCAGTATTTT
TRBJ2-1 | . | once | TRBV7-9 | CASSLSRASYNEQFF | TGTGCCAGCAGCTTAAGCAGGGCAAGCTACAATGAGCAGTTCTTC
TRBJ2-1 | TRBD2 | . | TRBV5-4 | CASSPGLAGGHNEQFF | TGTGCCAGCAGCCCGGGACTAGCGGGGGGGCATAATGAGCAGTTCTTC
TRBJ2-1 | TRBD2 | . | TRBV10-2 | CASSESTVWTSGNEQFF | TGCGCCAGCAGTGAGTCGACGGTTTGGACTAGCGGCAATGAGCAGTTCTTC
TRBJ1-2 | . | . | TRBV5-1 | CASSLEGGSDYGYTF | TGCGCCAGCAGCTTGGAAGGGGGTAGCGACTATGGCTACACCTTC
TRBJ2-7 | . | few | TRBV19 | CASSITAAYEQYF | TGTGCCAGTAGTATAACAGCAGCCTACGAGCAGTACTTC
TRBJ2-7 | . | . | TRBV4-1 | CASSQGVRLSYEQYF | TGCGCCAGCAGCCAAGGGGTCAGGCTCTCCTACGAGCAGTACTTC
TRBJ2-7 | TRBD2 | . | TRBV7-9 | CASSSTRTSGSSYEQYF | TGTGCCAGCAGCTCCACGAGGACTAGCGGGAGCTCCTACGAGCAGTACTTC
TRBJ1-5 | TRBD1 | . | TRBV28 | CASSTSGQGRQPQHF | TGTGCCAGCAGTACGAGTGGACAGGGCCGGCAGCCCCAGCATTTT
TRBJ1-2 | . | . | TRBV27 | CASSFGGNYGYTF | TGTGCCAGCAGTTTCGGTGGTAACTATGGCTACACCTTC
TRBJ2-1 | TRBD2 | . | TRBV19 | CASSATSGYYNEQFF | TGTGCCAGTAGTGCCACTAGCGGCTATTACAATGAGCAGTTCTTC
TRBJ1-1 | TRBD1 | few | TRBV7-2 | CASSLTGTGRPFF | TGTGCCAGCAGCCTAACCGGGACAGGGCGGCCTTTCTTT
TRBJ2-7 | . | . | TRBV13 | CASSHQGSEQYF | TGTGCCAGCAGCCATCAGGGCTCCGAGCAGTACTTC
TRBJ2-1 | . | . | TRBV30 | CAWRLANYNEQFF | TGTGCCTGGAGGCTAGCGAACTACAATGAGCAGTTCTTC
TRBJ1-5 | . | . | TRBV29-1 | CSVEQKAAINQPQHF | TGCAGCGTTGAACAGAAGGCAGCGATCAATCAGCCCCAGCATTTT
TRBJ1-5 | . | medium-sized | TRBV28 | CASHRDGQPQHF | TGTGCCAGCCACAGGGACGGTCAGCCCCAGCATTTT
TRBJ2-2 | . | . | TRBV7-8 | CASSLAPGFTGELFF | TGTGCCAGCAGCTTAGCCCCAGGGTTCACCGGGGAGCTGTTTTTT
TRBJ1-1 | . | . | TRBV4-3 | CASSQETEAFF | TGCGCCAGCAGCCAAGAGACAGAAGCTTTCTTT
TRBJ2-7 | TRBD2 | . | TRBV28 | CATRPGLAGTVLYEQYF | TGTGCCACCAGACCGGGACTAGCGGGAACCGTTCTCTACGAGCAGTACTTC
TRBJ1-2 | TRBD1 | . | TRBV27 | CASSLLPPDRGDGYTF | TGTGCCAGCAGTTTACTTCCGCCGGACAGGGGGGATGGCTACACCTTC